Presented here are 24 T cell receptor beta chains from one specimen sequenced in a study of CD8 T cells in Susac syndrome. RNA amounts of about 0.5 to 1 ug underwent reverse transcription with random hexamers. TCRdb re-called the immunoSEQ multiplex PCR reads through MiXCR, storing one row per CDR3 protein. The repertoire holds over 150,000 distinct CDR3 sequences, with roughly 95% as singletons. Sequenced material: CD4+ T cells from PBMCs. The receptors shown here come from a human donor with Susac syndrome.

The chain recombines TRBV20-1 with TRBJ1-5; D is perhaps TRBD1 (6 bases). The CDR3 contains 13 residues. Germline values: CDR1 DFQATT, CDR2 SNEGSKA (reference sequence). The CDR3 coding sequence is TGCGCCGCCGCCAGGGGTAGGGATCAGCCCCAGCATTTT. Encoded protein: CAAARGRDQPQHF.

This sequence joins TRBV12-3 or TRBV12-4 and TRBJ2-5; TRBD1 agrees at 8 bases. Trimming cost V 5 bases and J 2 bases; bases outside gene matches: 13. The CDR3 runs to 17 residues. CDR3 sequence reads: CASSAHPGQGGQETQYF. The CDR3 DNA follows: TGTGCCAGCAGTGCCCATCCCGGACAGGGTGGACAAGAGACCCAGTACTTC.

The V and J genes are TRBV6-4 and TRBJ1-1; TRBD1 matches 9 bases. This CDR3 spans 14 amino acids. CDR1 is MRHNA and CDR2 is SNTAGT in the germline V gene. V lost 6 bases to trimming and J lost 3 bases; unmatched junction nucleotides: 5. The CDR3 loop is CASRLDRGHTEAFF. The DNA of the CDR3 is TGTGCCAGCAGGCTGGACAGGGGACACACTGAAGCTTTCTTT.

V gene TRBV6-1 combines with J gene TRBJ2-2, with 8 bases identical to TRBD2. The germline CDR1 and CDR2 sequences are MNHNS and SASEGT. Germline trimming cut 5 bases from V and 8 bases from J; bases unmatched to any gene: 16. The CDR3 contains 17 residues. The CDR3 DNA reads as TGTGCCAGCAGTCCCCCTGGGACTAGAGTGGGCGGGGGGGAGCTGTTTTTT. Translated, it gives CASSPPGTRVGGGELFF.

The genes are TRBV24-1 and TRBJ2-1, with 9 nucleotides matching TRBD1. The V segment lost 5 bases and the J segment 9 bases; nucleotides outside the gene matches: 4. Per germline, CDR1 KGHDR and CDR2 SFDVKD. The CDR3 contains 13 residues. CDR3 residues: CATSGNRGREQFF. In DNA form, the CDR3 reads TGTGCCACCAGTGGCAACAGGGGGCGTGAGCAGTTCTTC.

This clonotype was recorded a few times. The J gene is TRBJ1-1, the V gene TRBV5-4; D is ambiguous. The V gene lost 4 bases and the J gene lost 4 bases, with 5 bases spanning the gap. The CDR3 totals 11 residues. Germline values: CDR1 SGHNT, CDR2 YYREEE (reference sequence). The CDR3 protein is CASSRGTEAFF. The CDR3 DNA follows: TGTGCCAGCAGCCGCGGCACTGAAGCTTTCTTT.

The chain has TRBV5-4 and TRBJ2-2; 11 bases match TRBD1. J was trimmed by 1 base and V by 4 bases; bases with no gene match: 9. The CDR3 contains 18 residues. CDR1 is SGHNT, CDR2 YYREEE, per germline (reference sequence). The CDR3 DNA follows: TGTGCCAGCAGCCCGCCGGGACAGGGGGTGGTGAACACCGGGGAGCTGTTTTTT. Translation gives CASSPPGQGVVNTGELFF. The entire variable domain, with the rest obtained from reference TRBV5-4 and TRBJ2-2, is as follows: ETGVTQSPTHLIKTRGQQVTLRCSSQSGHNTVSWYQQALGQGPQFIFQYYREEENGRGNFPPRFSGLQFPNYSSELNVNALELDDSALYLCASSPPGQGVVNTGELFFGEGSRLTVL.

As regards this clonotype: Relative to the germline gene, one junction end is altered; a read error may explain this. This chain connects TRBV29-1 to TRBJ2-5; 8 bases map to TRBD2. The CDR3 is 15 amino acids. Looked up from germline, CDR1 is SQVTM and CDR2 is ANQGSEA. The CDR3 protein is CSVALLAGNKESQYF. The CDR3 DNA follows: TGCAGCGTCGCGCTATTAGCGGGGAATAAAGAGAGCCAGTACTTC. The full variable domain, rest sourced from reference TRBV29-1 and TRBJ2-5, is SAVISQKPSRDICQRGTSLTIQCQVDSQVTMMFWYRQQPGQSLTLIATANQGSEATYESGFVIDKFPISRPNLTFSTLTVSNMSPEDSSIYLCSVALLAGNKESQYFGPGTRLLVL.

The CDR3 loop is CAWRWSSYNEQFF. In DNA, the CDR3 is TGTGCCTGGAGATGGAGCTCCTACAATGAGCAGTTCTTC. The J gene is TRBJ2-1, the V gene TRBV30; D not certain. V lost 3 bases to trimming and J lost 0 bases, with 6 bases between them. Germline values: CDR1 GTSNPN, CDR2 SVGIG (reference sequence). CDR3 length: 13 amino acids.

The V gene is TRBV7-2, the J gene TRBJ1-5, with 10 bases fitting TRBD1. Germline CDR1 reads SGHTA; CDR2 reads FQGNSA. Trimming removed 2 bases from V and 4 bases from J; junction bases left unmatched: 5. The CDR3 sequence is 16 residues long. The CDR3 nucleotides read TGTGCCAGCAGCTTATGGACAGGGGGTGGGAATCAGCCCCAGCATTTT. Protein product: CASSLWTGGGNQPQHF.

V is TRBV27 and J is TRBJ2-1; TRBD1 matches at 11 bases. The CDR3 loop spans 14 amino acids. Unmatched junction bases numbered 8, after V lost 10 bases and J lost 6 bases. In germline, CDR1 is MNHEY, CDR2 SMNVEV (reference sequence). The CDR3 loop reads CATEDRGRSNEQFF. The CDR3 DNA follows: TGTGCCACCGAGGACAGGGGGCGAAGCAATGAGCAGTTCTTC.

CDR3 DNA sequence: TGTGCCTGGAGTGTACGAGGGGAGGGAGAGCAGTTCTTC. Amino acids: CAWSVRGEGEQFF. The chain recombines TRBV30 with TRBJ2-1; 7 bases are a match to TRBD2. CDR1 and CDR2 (germline): GTSNPN, SVGIG (reference sequence). This CDR3 region has 13 residues. J lost 10 bases, V lost 0 bases, and 6 bases had no gene match.

In its sample, this clonotype was seen once. The rearrangement joins TRBV20-1 to TRBJ2-2, with no clear D. The CDR3 contains 14 residues. Germline loops: CDR1 DFQATT, CDR2 SNEGSKA (reference sequence). Deletions cut 3 bases from V and 1 base from J, with 9 bases between. The CDR3 is CSASGPRNTGELFF. The CDR3 nucleotides are TGCAGTGCTAGTGGACCCAGGAACACCGGGGAGCTGTTTTTT.

This clonotype was detected once. CDR3 region: CASTRRRADTQYF. The DNA for the CDR3 is TGTGCCAGCACACGTAGGCGTGCAGATACGCAGTATTTT. This chain uses TRBV2 with TRBJ2-3; D remains ambiguous. CDR1 and CDR2 from the germline V gene are SNHLY and FYNNEI. The CDR3 totals 13 residues. The V gene lost 7 bases and the J gene lost 4 bases, with 12 bases spanning the gap.

The V gene is TRBV12-3 or TRBV12-4, the J gene TRBJ2-4; D remains unclear. Trimming removed 4 bases at V and 8 bases at J, with 9 bases between. The CDR3 contains 12 residues. The CDR3 DNA reads as TGTGCCAGCAGTTCAGGAGTTGACATTCAGTACTTC. Translating gives CASSSGVDIQYF.

This clonotype showed up just once. The V and J genes are TRBV14 and TRBJ1-4; no definite D call. The CDR3 extends over 13 amino acids. In germline, CDR1 is SGHDN, CDR2 FVKESK. Trimming took 4 bases from V and 14 from J, leaving 17 bases between them. Written as DNA, the CDR3 is TGTGCCAGCAGCCGTTCTTTCGGGCATGATCTGTTTTTT. Protein product: CASSRSFGHDLFF.

This clonotype was seen a single time. The chain uses TRBV12-3 or TRBV12-4 and TRBJ1-1; no clear D gene. V was trimmed by 6 bases and J by 10 bases, leaving 15 bases between them. The CDR3 covers 12 residues. The CDR3 spells CASSIPGGIAFF. CDR3 coding DNA: TGTGCCAGCAGCATACCCGGTGGGATAGCTTTCTTT.

The CDR3 coding sequence is TGTGCCAGCAACCAAGTAGGGGTCGGGGGCTACACCTTC. Amino acids: CASNQVGVGGYTF. This chain joins TRBV7-2 and TRBJ1-2; D may be TRBD1 (5 bases). Deletions cut 7 bases from V and 8 bases from J, with 17 bases between. CDR3 length: 13 residues. CDR1 and CDR2 from the germline V gene are SGHTA and FQGNSA.

The gene calls are TRBV4-1 and TRBJ1-3; 9 nucleotides line up with TRBD1. After removal of 1 base from V and 2 bases from J, the junction contained 0 bases not matched to a gene. This CDR3 spans 15 amino acids. In germline, CDR1 is MGHRA, CDR2 YSYEKL. The CDR3 DNA reads TGCGCCAGCAGCCAAGGGACAGGGGCTGGAAACACCATATATTTT. Its protein is CASSQGTGAGNTIYF.

The chain carries TRBV2 and TRBJ2-7; D is unresolved. The CDR3 totals 14 residues. The V end was cut by 8 bases, the J end by 6 bases, with 20 bases between. Germline CDR1 and CDR2: SNHLY and FYNNEI. The CDR3 is CASSEQTVSSEQYV. The CDR3 region has the DNA TGTGCCAGCTCGGAGCAAACGGTCTCGTCCGAGCAGTACGTC.

This chain links TRBV4-1 with TRBJ1-4, with D possibly matching TRBD1 (5 bases). Germline loops: CDR1 MGHRA, CDR2 YSYEKL. The CDR3 spans 16 residues. Trimming shortened V by 0 bases and J by 4 bases, and 12 bases separated the two germline ends. The CDR3 DNA follows: TGCGCCAGCAGCCAAGATTCGGGGCGGAATAATGAAAAACTGTTTTTT. Translation: CASSQDSGRNNEKLFF.

This sequence joins TRBV20-1 and TRBJ2-1; D ambiguous. CDR1 and CDR2 from the germline V gene are DFQATT and SNEGSKA (reference sequence). This CDR3 spans 14 amino acids. Trimming stripped 3 bases from V and 4 bases from J, with 13 bases between. This chain's CDR3 is CSASPASAYNEQFF. The CDR3 DNA reads as TGCAGTGCTAGTCCGGCGTCCGCTTACAATGAGCAGTTCTTC.

The V gene is TRBV29-1, the J gene TRBJ1-1; D ambiguous. V lost 2 bases, J lost 4 bases, and 17 bases lay in between. CDR1 is SQVTM and CDR2 is ANQGSEA in the germline V gene. The CDR3 totals 15 residues. The DNA for the CDR3 is TGCAGCGTTGAATCTCCGAGGAAGGAAGTCACTGAAGCTTTCTTT. Protein sequence: CSVESPRKEVTEAFF.

V is TRBV3-1 and J is TRBJ2-5; TRBD2 aligns across 10 bases. The V gene end was trimmed by 1 base and the J gene end by 4 bases; junction bases not matched to a gene: 9. CDR1 and CDR2 from the germline V gene are LGHDT and YNNKEL (reference sequence). The CDR3 totals 17 residues. The CDR3, as DNA: TGTGCCAGCAGCCAAGCCCCCCTAGCGGGGGCTAGAGAGACCCAGTACTTC. Translation: CASSQAPLAGARETQYF.